This TCR beta chain was captured by sequencing in a study of cytomegalovirus exposure and HLA in healthy donors. The PCR had 60 Vbeta and 13 Jbeta primers. The authors' processing: Later analysis identified roughly 82 million unique TCR beta chains, 8.5 million to 13 million shared. The data were produced by immunoSEQ multiplex PCR, yet TCRdb's version contains in-frame clones alone and is incomplete. V, J and clone size are taken as reported in that table, and D and trimming were inferred from the DNA itself. The sample contains about 70,000 clones, around 74% of which appear only once. As regards this clone: No antigen is known for it.

This CDR3 has 13 residues. With 3 bases removed from V and 4 bases from J, the gap between germline ends came to 10 bases. CDR1 and CDR2 from the germline V gene are MGHDK and SYGVNS. The study's findings and limits: Later work showed greater clonal expansion in HLA-associated TCR beta chains than in equally common others. Specific recognition of CMV antigens was confirmed in vitro for three chains (all CMV-associated).

V and J are TRBV25-1 and TRBJ2-7, with D maybe TRBD1 (5 bases). Sequencing used PBMCs. The clonotype was recovered from a human donor in good health. This chain's CDR3 is CASSDQGLYEQYF. CDR3 sequence (DNA): TGTGCCAGCAGTGACCAGGGATTGTACGAGCAGTACTTC.